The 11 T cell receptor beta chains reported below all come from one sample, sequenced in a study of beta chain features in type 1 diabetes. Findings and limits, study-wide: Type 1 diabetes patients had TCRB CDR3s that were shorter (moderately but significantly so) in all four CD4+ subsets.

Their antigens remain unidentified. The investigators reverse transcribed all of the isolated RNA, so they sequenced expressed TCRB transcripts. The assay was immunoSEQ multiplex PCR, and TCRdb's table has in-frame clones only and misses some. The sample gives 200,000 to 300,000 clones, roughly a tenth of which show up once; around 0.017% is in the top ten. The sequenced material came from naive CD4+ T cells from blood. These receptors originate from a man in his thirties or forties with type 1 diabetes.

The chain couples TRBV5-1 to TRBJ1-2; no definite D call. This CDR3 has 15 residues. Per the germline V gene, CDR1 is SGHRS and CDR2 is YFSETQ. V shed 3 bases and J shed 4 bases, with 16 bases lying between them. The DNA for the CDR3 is TGCGCCAGCAGCTCCCCTCCCGCGGGATTCTATGGCTACACCTTC. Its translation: CASSSPPAGFYGYTF.

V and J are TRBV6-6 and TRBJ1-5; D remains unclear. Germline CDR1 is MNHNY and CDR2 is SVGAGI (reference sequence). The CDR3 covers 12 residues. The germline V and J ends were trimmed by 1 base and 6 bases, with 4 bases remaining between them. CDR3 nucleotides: TGTGCCAGCAGTTACTACGGTCAGCCCCAGCATTTT. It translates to CASSYYGQPQHF.

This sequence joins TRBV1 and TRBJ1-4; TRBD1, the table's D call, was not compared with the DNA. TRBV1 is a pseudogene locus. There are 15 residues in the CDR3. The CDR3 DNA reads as TGCACCAGCAGCCTCAGGACAGGGGATGGTGAAAAACTGTTTTTT. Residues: CTSSLRTGDGEKLFF.

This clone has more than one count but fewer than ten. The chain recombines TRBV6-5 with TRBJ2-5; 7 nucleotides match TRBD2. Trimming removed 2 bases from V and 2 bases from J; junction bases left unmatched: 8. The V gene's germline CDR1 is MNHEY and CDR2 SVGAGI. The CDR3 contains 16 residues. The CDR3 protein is CASSYGASGIQETQYF. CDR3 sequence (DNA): TGTGCCAGCAGTTACGGGGCTAGCGGCATTCAAGAGACCCAGTACTTC.

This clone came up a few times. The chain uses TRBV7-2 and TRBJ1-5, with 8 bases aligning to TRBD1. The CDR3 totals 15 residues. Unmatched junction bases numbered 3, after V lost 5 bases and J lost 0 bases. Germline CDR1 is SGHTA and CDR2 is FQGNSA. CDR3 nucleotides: TGTGCCAGCAGCGGGACAGGTTATAGCAATCAGCCCCAGCATTTT. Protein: CASSGTGYSNQPQHF.

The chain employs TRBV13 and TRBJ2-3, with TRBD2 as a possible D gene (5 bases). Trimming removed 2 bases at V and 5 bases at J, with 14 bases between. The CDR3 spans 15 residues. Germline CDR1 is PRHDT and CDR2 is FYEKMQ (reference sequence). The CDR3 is CASSLTGLPEDTQYF. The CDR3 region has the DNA TGTGCCAGCAGCTTAACCGGACTCCCAGAAGATACGCAGTATTTT.

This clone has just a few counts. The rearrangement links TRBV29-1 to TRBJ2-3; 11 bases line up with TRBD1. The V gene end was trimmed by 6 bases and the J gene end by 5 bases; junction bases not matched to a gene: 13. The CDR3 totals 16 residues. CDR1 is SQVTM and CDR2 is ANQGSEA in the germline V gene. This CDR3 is CSVVGILDRGLDTQYF. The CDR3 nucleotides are TGCAGCGTCGTAGGGATTTTGGACAGGGGGCTAGATACGCAGTATTTT.

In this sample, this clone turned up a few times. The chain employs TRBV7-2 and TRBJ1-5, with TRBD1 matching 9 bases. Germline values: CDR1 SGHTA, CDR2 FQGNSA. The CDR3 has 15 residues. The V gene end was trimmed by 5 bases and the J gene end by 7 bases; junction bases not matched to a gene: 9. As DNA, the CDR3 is TGTGCCAGCAGCAATCGACAGGGGGTCGGGCAGCCCCAGCATTTT. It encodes CASSNRQGVGQPQHF.

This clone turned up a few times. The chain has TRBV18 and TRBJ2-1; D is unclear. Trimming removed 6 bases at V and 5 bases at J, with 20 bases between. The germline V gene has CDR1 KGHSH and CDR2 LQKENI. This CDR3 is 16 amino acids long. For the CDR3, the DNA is TGTGCCAGCTCCGACCCTGGCAGAGCGACCGACAATGAGCAGTTCTTC. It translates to CASSDPGRATDNEQFF.

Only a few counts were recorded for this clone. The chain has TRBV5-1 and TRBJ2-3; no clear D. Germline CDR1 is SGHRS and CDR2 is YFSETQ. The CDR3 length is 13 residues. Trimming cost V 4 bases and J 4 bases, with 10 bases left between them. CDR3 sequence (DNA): TGCGCCAGCAGCGCTCCGGAGCCAGATACGCAGTATTTT. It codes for CASSAPEPDTQYF.

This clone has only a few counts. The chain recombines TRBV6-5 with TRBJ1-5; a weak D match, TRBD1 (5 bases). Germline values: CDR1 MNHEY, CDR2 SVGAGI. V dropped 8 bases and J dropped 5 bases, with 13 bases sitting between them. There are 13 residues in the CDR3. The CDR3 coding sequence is TGTGCCAGCGGTGCGGGGGACCATCAGCCCCAGCATTTT. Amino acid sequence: CASGAGDHQPQHF.